This TCR beta chain was found in a study of blood T cell repertoires in COVID-19. For the study at large: Italy, Spain and the United States were the sources of the convalescent and acute COVID-19 samples. PBMCs, B-cell-depleted T cells, or T cells were the source of the cDNA or gDNA that made up the material.

Seattle enrolled patients during active infection and tracked them longitudinally. V was shortened by 4 bases and J by 7 bases, with 15 bases between the two germline ends. Germline assignment: CDR1 SGHNT and CDR2 YYREEE (reference sequence). CDR3 size: 15 residues. Per the study methods: Reference gene primer amplification gave nucleated cell count estimates. Assay: immunoSEQ multiplex PCR; the TCRdb copy retains only in-frame clones and omits some. The V and J calls and clone size come from that table; D and trimming were worked out from the DNA. The sample has roughly 230,000 clones; nearly 90% are singletons.

The chain carries TRBV5-4 and TRBJ1-6; D is unresolved. The sequenced sample was peripheral blood. This clonotype originated in a woman in her sixties with COVID-19, enrolled during active disease. For the CDR3, the DNA is TGTGCCAGCAGCCCAGACTCTGCCGGGAATTCACCCCTCCACTTT. It codes for CASSPDSAGNSPLHF.